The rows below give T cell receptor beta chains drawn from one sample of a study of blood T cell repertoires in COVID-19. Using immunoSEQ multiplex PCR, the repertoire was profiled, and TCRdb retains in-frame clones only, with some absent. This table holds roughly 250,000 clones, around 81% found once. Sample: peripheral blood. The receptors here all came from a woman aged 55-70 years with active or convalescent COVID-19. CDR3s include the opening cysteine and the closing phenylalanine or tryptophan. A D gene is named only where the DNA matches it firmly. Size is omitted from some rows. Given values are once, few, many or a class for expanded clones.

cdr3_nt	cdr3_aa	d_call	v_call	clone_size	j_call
TGTGCCAGCAGCCCTGCAAGGACTGGCGAGCAGTACTTC	CASSPARTGEQYF	.	TRBV7-8	few	TRBJ2-7
TGTGCCAGCAGCTTAGGGACAGGGGAAAGGGGTTCACCCCTCCACTTT	CASSLGTGERGSPLHF	TRBD1	TRBV13	.	TRBJ1-6
TGTGCCAGCAGCACCGGACAGGCACCTAATCAGCCCCAGCATTTT	CASSTGQAPNQPQHF	TRBD1	TRBV7-8	.	TRBJ1-5
TGTGCCAGCAGAGAGCTAGCGGGAGAGTTTGATGAGCAGTTCTTC	CASRELAGEFDEQFF	TRBD2	TRBV2	few	TRBJ2-1
TGTGACGGGAGGGGCGGACGGCGGGGGAGCACAGATACGCAGTATTTT	CDGRGGRRGSTDTQYF	TRBD2	TRBV7-8	.	TRBJ2-3
TGCGCCAGCAGCTTCCGGACAGCCTACGAGCAGTACTTC	CASSFRTAYEQYF	.	TRBV5-1	.	TRBJ2-7
TGTGCCAGCAGCTGGACTGGGACAGGCGTCAATCAGCCCCAGCATTTT	CASSWTGTGVNQPQHF	TRBD1	TRBV6-2/TRBV6-3	once	TRBJ1-5
TGCGCCAGCAGCTTAGTCCCCTGGACAGGGAACAATGAGCAGTTCTTC	CASSLVPWTGNNEQFF	TRBD1	TRBV5-1	.	TRBJ2-1
TGTGCCAGCAGCTTCCAGGTCAGCTCCTATAATTCACCCCTCCACTTT	CASSFQVSSYNSPLHF	.	TRBV7-2	.	TRBJ1-6
TGCGCCAGCAGCTTAGGAGTCGGGAGTTCCTACGAGCAGTACTTC	CASSLGVGSSYEQYF	.	TRBV5-1	.	TRBJ2-7
TGTGCCAGCCTCTCCTACGAGCAGTACTTC	CASLSYEQYF	.	TRBV6-5	.	TRBJ2-7
TGCGCCAGCAGCCAAGAGAAGGAGTCACCCCTCCACTTT	CASSQEKESPLHF	.	TRBV4-1	.	TRBJ1-6
TGCGCCAGCACCACCGACAGGGCAGGAGGCTACACCTTC	CASTTDRAGGYTF	TRBD1	TRBV5-1	many	TRBJ1-2
TGTGCCAGCACCCCAGGGCGGCTAGCGTACCATGAGCAGTTCTTC	CASTPGRLAYHEQFF	.	TRBV5-4	once	TRBJ2-1
TGCGCCAGCAGTTACGGACTAAGCGGGGGGATAACTCAAGAGACCCAGTACTTC	CASSYGLSGGITQETQYF	TRBD2	TRBV5-1	.	TRBJ2-5
TGTGCCAGTGGGACTAGCGCTTCCACCGGGGAGCTGTTTTTT	CASGTSASTGELFF	TRBD2	TRBV10-3	.	TRBJ2-2
TGTGCCAGCAGCAAGGGGACAGGGTCATCCAAAAACATTCAGTACTTC	CASSKGTGSSKNIQYF	TRBD1	TRBV5-6	once	TRBJ2-4
TGTGCCAGCAGCAAAGATTATAGGGCGGGGGTGTGGGAGCAGTTCTTC	CASSKDYRAGVWEQFF	.	TRBV21-1	.	TRBJ2-1
TGTGCCAGCTCGGAGACCGGGACAGTCAACACCGGGGAGCTGTTTTTT	CASSETGTVNTGELFF	TRBD1	TRBV18	.	TRBJ2-2
TGTGCCAGCAGGACACAGGGATCGGCCGGGGAGCTGTTTTTT	CASRTQGSAGELFF	.	TRBV28	.	TRBJ2-2
TGTGCCTGGAGTGATCCTAGCGGGAGATTTGTTTACGAGCAGTACTTC	CAWSDPSGRFVYEQYF	TRBD2	TRBV30	.	TRBJ2-7
TGTGCCAGTAGTCCGAACAGGGGTTTAGTCTACACCTTC	CASSPNRGLVYTF	TRBD1	TRBV19	.	TRBJ1-2
TGCGCCAGCAGTGAGGGGACGACTAGTTGGGAGACCCAGTACTTC	CASSEGTTSWETQYF	.	TRBV10-2	.	TRBJ2-5
TGTGCCAGCAGCTCCACTAGGGGGGAGGGCGATACGCAGTATTTT	CASSSTRGEGDTQYF	.	TRBV9	.	TRBJ2-3
TGTGCCAGCAGCCGGGACCTGGCGGGGGCTACCGGGGAGCTGTTTTTT	CASSRDLAGATGELFF	.	TRBV13	.	TRBJ2-2
TGTGCCAGCAGCCAAGTGGGGGCAGCGAACACTGAAGCTTTCTTT	CASSQVGAANTEAFF	.	TRBV3-1/TRBV3-2	once	TRBJ1-1
TGTGCCAGCAGCTTAAGGGTAGCGGGGGGAAGCTCTGGGGCCAACGTCCTGACTTTC	CASSLRVAGGSSGANVLTF	TRBD2	TRBV7-8	.	TRBJ2-6
TGCGCCAGCAGCTTGGAGCCAGGGGCTTTTTACAATGAGCAGTTCTTC	CASSLEPGAFYNEQFF	.	TRBV5-1	.	TRBJ2-1
TGTGCCAGCAGTGGCCGGACAGGAGCTTACGAGCAGTACTTC	CASSGRTGAYEQYF	TRBD1	TRBV2	.	TRBJ2-7
TGTGCCAGCAGCCAGGGACTAGCGGGAGCGACGGAGACCCAGTACTTC	CASSQGLAGATETQYF	TRBD2	TRBV7-6	.	TRBJ2-5
TGTGCCAGCAGTCTGACAGGGGTAGGAGGCTACACCTTC	CASSLTGVGGYTF	TRBD1	TRBV27	once	TRBJ1-2
TGTGCCAGCAGCTTATCATCCGTAGACTATGGCTACACCTTC	CASSLSSVDYGYTF	.	TRBV7-2	.	TRBJ1-2
TGTGCCAGCAGCTTTTCGGCGGGGGCGGGGACCGGGGAGCTGTTTTTT	CASSFSAGAGTGELFF	.	TRBV5-8	.	TRBJ2-2
TGTGCCAGCAGTTACTCGAGATCCCGGACAGGAGCTTTCTTT	CASSYSRSRTGAFF	TRBD1	TRBV6-5	.	TRBJ1-1
TGTGCCAGCAGCTTAGCGGGACAGGGCAGCACAGATACGCAGTATTTT	CASSLAGQGSTDTQYF	TRBD1	TRBV7-9	.	TRBJ2-3
TGTGCCAGCAGCTTGGGGGTAGCGGGAGGCACCGGGGAGCTGTTTTTT	CASSLGVAGGTGELFF	TRBD2	TRBV7-6	once	TRBJ2-2
TGTGCCAGCAGCCAAATAGGGGGGGCCATCTACAATGAGCAGTTCTTC	CASSQIGGAIYNEQFF	.	TRBV4-2	.	TRBJ2-1
TGTGCCAGCAGCTTAGGGGCGTCCTACGAGCAGTACTTC	CASSLGASYEQYF	.	TRBV7-2	few	TRBJ2-7
TGTGCCACCAGTGATTTTGTGAGGACAGGGGCGCCTCTCGAGCAGTACTTC	CATSDFVRTGAPLEQYF	TRBD1	TRBV24-1	.	TRBJ2-7
TGCGCCAGCAGCCCCAGCCCCCTGACAGGGAGGAACTACAATGAGCAGTTCTTC	CASSPSPLTGRNYNEQFF	.	TRBV5-1	.	TRBJ2-1
TGTGCCAGCAGCTCGACTAGCGGAATCTCCTACGAGCAGTACTTC	CASSSTSGISYEQYF	TRBD2	TRBV7-6	few	TRBJ2-7
TGCGCCAGCAGCCGCTCTAGCGGGAGCGGTGGTTACGAGCAGTACTTC	CASSRSSGSGGYEQYF	TRBD2	TRBV5-1	.	TRBJ2-7
TGTGCCAGCAGCCGAGCCGGAGACAGCACAGATACGCAGTATTTT	CASSRAGDSTDTQYF	.	TRBV7-8	.	TRBJ2-3
TGTGCCAGCAGCTTAGCAGGGGCCCATGGCTACACCTTC	CASSLAGAHGYTF	.	TRBV11-2	.	TRBJ1-2
TGTGCCACCAGCAGTGGGACTTCGGGTCAGCCCCAGCATTTT	CATSSGTSGQPQHF	.	TRBV15	few	TRBJ1-5
TGCGCCAGCAGCTTGACAGGAAGCTATGGCTACACCTTC	CASSLTGSYGYTF	.	TRBV5-1	.	TRBJ1-2
TGCGCCAGCAGCTTCACAGGGAGCCCCAGCACTGAAGCTTTCTTT	CASSFTGSPSTEAFF	.	TRBV5-1	.	TRBJ1-1
TGTGCCAGTAGTATTCTCCCTTCTCTGGGGGGGGAAAGTACGCAGTATTTT	CASSILPSLGGESTQYF	TRBD2	TRBV19	.	TRBJ2-3
TGTGCCAGTCAGGCGGATGATCTGGGGGCTCAGCCCCAGCATTTT	CASQADDLGAQPQHF	.	TRBV19	.	TRBJ1-5
TGCGCCAGCAGTGAGAACCAGGGGACTGAAGCTTTCTTT	CASSENQGTEAFF	.	TRBV10-2	few	TRBJ1-1
TGTGCCAGCAGCTTAGTTTGGGGCTCCGTGGGAAACACCATATATTTT	CASSLVWGSVGNTIYF	.	TRBV7-2	.	TRBJ1-3
TGTGCCACTCTCCGGGACACAGATACGCAGTATTTT	CATLRDTDTQYF	.	TRBV6-5	.	TRBJ2-3
TGTGCCAGCAGTTCCCTTCTAGCGGGAGACGAGCAGTACTTC	CASSSLLAGDEQYF	TRBD2	TRBV6-6	once	TRBJ2-7
TGTGCCAGCAGCCGACAGGGAGGTGGCTATGGCTACACCTTC	CASSRQGGGYGYTF	TRBD1	TRBV5-6	.	TRBJ1-2
TGCGCCAGCAGCCGCGGAACTTACGAGCAGTACTTC	CASSRGTYEQYF	.	TRBV5-1	.	TRBJ2-7
TGCGCCAGCAGCTTTGGACTAGCGGGAGGAAACTCCTACAATGAGCAGTTCTTC	CASSFGLAGGNSYNEQFF	TRBD2	TRBV5-1	.	TRBJ2-1
TGTGCCAGCAGCCCACGGAAGGCCGGGACAGAGAAGAATCAGCCCCAGCATTTT	CASSPRKAGTEKNQPQHF	TRBD1	TRBV7-8	.	TRBJ1-5
TGTGCCAGCAGCCTTACTTCTGGGGCCAACGTCCTGACTTTC	CASSLTSGANVLTF	.	TRBV11-1	.	TRBJ2-6